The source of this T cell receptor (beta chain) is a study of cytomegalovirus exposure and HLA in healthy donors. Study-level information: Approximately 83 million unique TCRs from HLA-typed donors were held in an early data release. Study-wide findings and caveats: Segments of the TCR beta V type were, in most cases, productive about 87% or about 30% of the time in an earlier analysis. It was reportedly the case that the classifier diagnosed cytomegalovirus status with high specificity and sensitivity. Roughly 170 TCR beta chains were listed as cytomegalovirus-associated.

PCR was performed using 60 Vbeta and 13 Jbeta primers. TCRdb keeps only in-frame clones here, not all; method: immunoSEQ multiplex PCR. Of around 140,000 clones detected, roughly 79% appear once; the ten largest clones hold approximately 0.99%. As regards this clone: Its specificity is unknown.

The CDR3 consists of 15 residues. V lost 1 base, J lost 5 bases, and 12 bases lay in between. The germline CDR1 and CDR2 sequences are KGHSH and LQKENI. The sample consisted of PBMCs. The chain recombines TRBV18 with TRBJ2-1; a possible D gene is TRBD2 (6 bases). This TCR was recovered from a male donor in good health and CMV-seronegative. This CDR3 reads CASSPQGGPNNEQFF. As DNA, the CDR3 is TGTGCCAGCTCACCACAGGGAGGCCCTAACAATGAGCAGTTCTTC.